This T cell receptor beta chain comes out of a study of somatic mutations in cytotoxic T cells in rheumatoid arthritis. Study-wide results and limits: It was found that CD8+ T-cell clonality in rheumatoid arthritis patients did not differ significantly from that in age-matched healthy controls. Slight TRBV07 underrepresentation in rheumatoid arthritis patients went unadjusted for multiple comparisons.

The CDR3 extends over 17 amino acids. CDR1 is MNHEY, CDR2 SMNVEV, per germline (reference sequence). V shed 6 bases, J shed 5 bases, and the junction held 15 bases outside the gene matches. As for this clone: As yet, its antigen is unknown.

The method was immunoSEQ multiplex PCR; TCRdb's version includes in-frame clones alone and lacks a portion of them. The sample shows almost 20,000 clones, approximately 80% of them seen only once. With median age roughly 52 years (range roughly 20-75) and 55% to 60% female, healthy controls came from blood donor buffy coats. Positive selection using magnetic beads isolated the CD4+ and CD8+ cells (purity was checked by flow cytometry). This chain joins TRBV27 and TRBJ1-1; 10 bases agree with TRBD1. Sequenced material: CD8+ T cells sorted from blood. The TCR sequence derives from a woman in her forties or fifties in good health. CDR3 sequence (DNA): TGTGCCAGCAGCCCTTCACAGGGGGACAGGGGTATGACTGAAGCTTTCTTT. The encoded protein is CASSPSQGDRGMTEAFF.